Below, 25 T cell receptor beta chains from the same sample are listed, as sequenced in a study of CD8 T cells in Susac syndrome. It was with random hexamers that about 0.45 to 1 ug RNA was reverse transcribed. MiXCR, run by TCRdb on the immunoSEQ multiplex PCR reads, gives a single entry per CDR3 protein. The data show about 240,000 distinct CDR3 sequences, 95% to 97% seen once. The sample consisted of CD4+ T cells from PBMCs. The receptors derive from a human donor with Susac syndrome.

The rearrangement uses TRBV27 and TRBJ1-2; TRBD1 matches at 7 bases. CDR3 length: 15 residues. CDR1 and CDR2 (germline): MNHEY, SMNVEV (reference sequence). V shed 6 bases, J shed 4 bases, and the junction held 11 bases outside the gene matches. The CDR3 sequence: CASSLQGGATYGYTF. The CDR3 nucleotides read TGTGCCAGCAGCCTCCAAGGGGGCGCTACCTATGGCTACACCTTC.

This chain joins TRBV5-1 and TRBJ2-5; D is uncertain. Trimming stripped 0 bases from V and 7 bases from J, with 13 bases between. The germline V gene has CDR1 SGHRS and CDR2 YFSETQ. The CDR3 extends over 14 amino acids. DNA for the CDR3: TGCGCCAGCAGCTTGGATGGACCAAGATGGACCCAGTACTTC. It specifies CASSLDGPRWTQYF.

This sequence joins TRBV30 and TRBJ2-1; TRBD2 matches at 7 bases. Germline lookup yields CDR1 GTSNPN and CDR2 SVGIG (reference sequence). The CDR3 is made up of 12 amino acids. Trimming removed 2 bases from V and 12 bases from J; junction bases left unmatched: 7. CDR3 bases: TGTGCCTGGAGTACCTCTAGCGGATCGCAGTTCTTC. It translates to CAWSTSSGSQFF.

The chain has TRBV3-1 and TRBJ2-2; no clear D gene. The CDR3 is made up of 12 amino acids. Trimming shortened V by 0 bases and J by 6 bases, and 2 bases separated the two germline ends. Germline V gives CDR1 LGHDT, CDR2 YNNKEL (reference sequence). In DNA form, the CDR3 reads TGTGCCAGCAGCCAAGAGGCCGGGGAGCTGTTTTTT. Its protein product is CASSQEAGELFF. The full variable domain, in which reference TRBV3-1 and TRBJ2-2 provide the parts outside the CDR3, is DTAVSQTPKYLVTQMGNDKSIKCEQNLGHDTMYWYKQDSKKFLKIMFSYNNKELIINETVPNRFSPKSPDKAHLNLHINSLELGDSAVYFCASSQEAGELFFGEGSRLTVL.

The rearrangement links TRBV12-3 or TRBV12-4 to TRBJ2-6, with D possibly TRBD1 on 5 matching bases. The V and J ends lost 6 bases and 0 bases respectively, with 15 bases between them. This CDR3 contains 17 residues. Here the CDR3 reads CASSPPPGYSGANVLTF. The CDR3 region has the DNA TGTGCCAGCAGCCCCCCCCCAGGGTACTCTGGGGCCAACGTCCTGACTTTC.

The CDR3 sequence is CASRAGTDENIQYF. CDR3 bases: TGTGCCAGCAGGGCCGGGACAGACGAAAACATTCAGTACTTC. This chain connects TRBV3-1 to TRBJ2-4; TRBD1 aligns across 7 bases. V gave up 6 bases and J gave up 5 bases; unmatched junction bases: 7. From germline, CDR1 is LGHDT and CDR2 YNNKEL (reference sequence). The CDR3 is 14 amino acids.

J is TRBJ2-7 and V is TRBV7-9, with D possibly being TRBD2 (5 bases). The ends were cut back, 3 bases at V and 2 bases at J, with 11 bases in the middle. Germline V lookup: CDR1 SEHNR, CDR2 FQNEAQ (reference sequence). This CDR3 contains 14 residues. The CDR3 region is CASSFSREPYEQYF. For the CDR3, the DNA is TGTGCCAGCAGCTTCTCGAGGGAGCCCTACGAGCAGTACTTC.

The genes are TRBV6-5 and TRBJ2-1; 15 positions agree with TRBD2. Per the germline V gene, CDR1 is MNHEY and CDR2 is SVGAGI. The V gene end was trimmed by 0 bases and the J gene end by 4 bases; junction bases not matched to a gene: 7. The CDR3 contains 19 residues. The CDR3 region is CASSYSAGLAGGAYNEQFF. The CDR3 DNA reads TGTGCCAGCAGTTACTCCGCGGGACTAGCGGGAGGCGCGTACAATGAGCAGTTCTTC.

This chain links TRBV9 with TRBJ2-7; no reliable D call. This CDR3 region has 18 residues. V lost 0 bases and J lost 0, with 19 bases in between. CDR1 and CDR2 (germline): SGDLS, YYNGEE. CDR3 sequence (DNA): TGTGCCAGCAGCGTAGCCCCTGGTGGTGGCGAGACCTCCTACGAGCAGTACTTC. Translated: CASSVAPGGGETSYEQYF. Combining the CDR3 with reference TRBV9 and TRBJ2-7 gives the whole variable domain DSGVTQTPKHLITATGQRVTLRCSPRSGDLSVYWYQQSLDQGLQFLIQYYNGEERAKGNILERFSAQQFPDLHSELNLSSLELGDSALYFCASSVAPGGGETSYEQYFGPGTRLTVT.

This clonotype appeared once. The chain has TRBV29-1 and TRBJ2-7; 13 positions match TRBD2. The germline gives CDR1 SQVTM, CDR2 ANQGSEA. V lost 4 bases, J lost 2 bases, and 5 bases stayed unmatched. The CDR3 covers 15 residues. CDR3: CSVATLAGGPYEQYF. In DNA, the CDR3 is TGCAGCGTTGCCACACTAGCGGGAGGGCCCTACGAGCAGTACTTC.

The genes are TRBV20-1 and TRBJ2-1; 10 bases map to TRBD2. CDR1 and CDR2 from the germline V gene are DFQATT and SNEGSKA (reference sequence). V dropped 6 bases and J dropped 5; count of bases not matched to a gene: 7. The CDR3 spans 14 residues. CDR3 protein: CSAVRTSGNNEQFF. CDR3 coding DNA: TGCAGTGCGGTAAGGACTAGCGGCAACAATGAGCAGTTCTTC.

The chain uses TRBV30 and TRBJ1-1; tentative D call: TRBD1 (6 bases). The germline V and J ends were trimmed by 1 base and 5 bases, with 11 bases remaining between them. Germline loops: CDR1 GTSNPN, CDR2 SVGIG (reference sequence). The CDR3 is 13 amino acids. CDR3 loop: CAWSAEGGTEAFF. The CDR3 nucleotides read TGTGCCTGGAGTGCAGAGGGGGGTACTGAAGCTTTCTTT.

The chain has TRBV5-6 and TRBJ1-5; 11 bases are shared with TRBD1. Germline CDR1 is SGHDT and CDR2 is YYEEEE. The junction had 11 bases not matched to a gene; V was cut back by 4 bases and J by 2 bases. There are 18 residues in the CDR3. As DNA, the CDR3 is TGTGCCAGCAGCCGTATGGACAGGGGGCTGCTGGGCAATCAGCCCCAGCATTTT. Translating it yields CASSRMDRGLLGNQPQHF.

The chain joins TRBV29-1 to TRBJ2-3; maybe TRBD2 (5 bases). The CDR3 contains 13 residues. The germline V and J ends were trimmed by 7 bases and 4 bases, with 15 bases remaining between them. The germline V gene encodes CDR1 SQVTM and CDR2 ANQGSEA. The CDR3 reads CSGRTEGADTQYF. CDR3 sequence (DNA): TGCAGCGGGAGGACGGAAGGAGCAGATACGCAGTATTTT.

The rearrangement joins TRBV28 to TRBJ2-3; D remains unclear. CDR1 is MDHEN, CDR2 SYDVKM, per germline. Trimming stripped 7 bases from V and 10 bases from J, with 12 bases between. The CDR3 totals 11 residues. CDR3 sequence reads: CASTSYQAQYF. CDR3 in DNA: TGTGCCAGCACCAGCTATCAAGCGCAGTATTTT. Supplemented by reference TRBV28 and TRBJ2-3, the full variable domain reads DVKVTQSSRYLVKRTGEKVFLECVQDMDHENMFWYRQDPGLGLRLIYFSYDVKMKEKGDIPEGYSVSREKKERFSLILESASTNQTSMYLCASTSYQAQYFGPGTRLTVL.

As DNA, the CDR3 is TGCAGTGCTAGAAGGACTATGTCCTACGAGCAGTACTTC. It codes for CSARRTMSYEQYF. This sequence joins TRBV20-1 and TRBJ2-7; TRBD2 might be the D (6 bases). The V gene lost 2 bases and the J gene lost 1 base, with 9 bases spanning the gap. This CDR3 contains 13 residues. Germline V gene lookup returns CDR1 DFQATT and CDR2 SNEGSKA (reference sequence).

The V gene is TRBV4-2, the J gene TRBJ2-1; no clear D gene. This CDR3 is built from 17 residues. V lost 1 base and J 2 bases, leaving 15 bases between the germline ends. The germline gives CDR1 LGHNA, CDR2 YNFKEQ. The CDR3: CASSQVNGLLAYNEQFF. The CDR3, as DNA: TGTGCCAGCAGCCAAGTTAACGGCCTGCTAGCCTACAATGAGCAGTTCTTC.

V gene TRBV7-9 combines with J gene TRBJ1-1; D gene unclear. V gave up 5 bases and J gave up 3 bases, with 10 bases separating them. This CDR3 has 13 amino acids. CDR1 is SEHNR and CDR2 is FQNEAQ in the germline V gene (reference sequence). CDR3 loop: CASSRNSDTEAFF. CDR3 coding DNA: TGTGCCAGCAGCCGGAATTCGGACACTGAAGCTTTCTTT.

The CDR3: CAISEPLVVSSTDTQYF. The CDR3 nucleotides are TGTGCCATCAGTGAGCCGCTGGTGGTGTCTAGCACAGATACGCAGTATTTT. The chain combines TRBV10-3 with TRBJ2-3; no definite D call. The V end was cut by 2 bases, the J end by 0 bases, with 15 bases between. This CDR3 has 17 residues. Germline CDR1 ENHRY, CDR2 SYGVKD.

The rearrangement uses TRBV20-1 and TRBJ2-7; 10 bases align to TRBD2. This CDR3 contains 16 residues. Germline V gene sequence: CDR1 DFQATT, CDR2 SNEGSKA (reference sequence). The trim removed 3 bases at V and 5 bases at J, leaving 13 bases unmatched. CDR3 nucleotides: TGCAGTGCTAGGGGAACCCGGACTAGCGGTCGGGACGAGCAGTACTTC. Its protein product is CSARGTRTSGRDEQYF.

The V call is TRBV20-1, the J call TRBJ2-7; the D gene is possibly TRBD1 (5 bases). Germline CDR1 is DFQATT and CDR2 is SNEGSKA (reference sequence). This CDR3 is 15 amino acids long. Between the trimmed V and J ends, which lost 3 bases and 3 bases, there was a span of 18 bases. CDR3 DNA: TGCAGTGCTAGTCGTAGGGGCCCAGGCGTCTACGAGCAGTACTTC. It translates to CSASRRGPGVYEQYF.

The chain uses TRBV3-1 and TRBJ1-1, with a weak D call TRBD1 (5 bases). The ends were cut back, 0 bases at V and 0 bases at J, with 8 bases in the middle. The CDR3 totals 15 residues. Germline CDR1 reads LGHDT; CDR2 reads YNNKEL (reference sequence). The CDR3 spells CASSQERGMNTEAFF. The CDR3 nucleotides are TGTGCCAGCAGCCAAGAGAGGGGAATGAACACTGAAGCTTTCTTT.

The V gene is TRBV6-2 or TRBV6-3, the J gene TRBJ2-1, with 10 bases lining up with TRBD2. Germline V gene sequence: CDR1 MNHEY, CDR2 SVGEGT. After removal of 4 bases from V and 4 bases from J, the junction contained 7 bases not matched to a gene. This CDR3 contains 16 residues. The CDR3 bases are TGTGCCAGCAGTTCACAGACTAGCGGGCCGTACAATGAGCAGTTCTTC. This sequence encodes CASSSQTSGPYNEQFF.

This clonotype was counted only a few times. This chain uses TRBV19 with TRBJ2-5; D gene uncertain. Germline V gene data show CDR1 as LNHDA and CDR2 as SQIVND (reference sequence). V lost 6 bases to trimming and J lost 2 bases, with 10 bases between them. The CDR3 spans 13 residues. The CDR3: CASSSSGQETQYF. The CDR3 coding sequence is TGTGCCAGTAGCTCATCCGGACAAGAGACCCAGTACTTC.

V usage is TRBV7-2 and J usage is TRBJ2-7, with D maybe TRBD1 (5 bases). V lost 0 bases, J lost 9 bases, and 12 bases lay in between. This CDR3 is 13 amino acids long. Germline CDR1 reads SGHTA; CDR2 reads FQGNSA. CDR3 bases: TGTGCCAGCAGCTTAGCGTTGACAGCCTCGCAGTACTTC. Its protein is CASSLALTASQYF.